The table lists the clone carrying this TCR beta chain with a few counts. This entry is derived from a study of spatial heterogeneity in lung cancer. Stated time point: sample taken at primary tumor resection. Whole RNA was taken from tumor, nontumor lung or frozen PBMC; it was then sequenced unsorted. The CDR3 totals 14 residues. Germline trimming cut 9 bases from V and 2 bases from J; bases unmatched to any gene: 6. CDR1 is MRHNA, CDR2 SNTAGT, per germline. Each CDR3 protein gets one entry after TCRdb re-called the 5' RACE reads with MiXCR. The sample yields some 100,000 distinct CDR3 sequences, less than 15% seen once.

The TCR comes from a male donor with early-stage non-small cell lung cancer. The input for sequencing was PBMCs, taken at surgery. The chain couples TRBV6-4 to TRBJ2-1; TRBD1 aligns across 8 bases. The CDR3 bases are TGTGCCAGAAGACAGGGGTGCGCCTACAATGAGCAGTTCTTC. Protein: CARRQGCAYNEQFF.